One and the same sample provided the 19 T cell receptor beta chains below, sequenced in a study of vaccination and CD4 T cells after COVID-19. The Oncomine TCR Beta short-read assay sequenced DNA from cultured CD4+ T cells. TCRdb redid the calling of the PCR reads with MiXCR, one entry per CDR3 protein. The repertoire holds approximately 12,000 distinct CDR3 sequences, with approximately 57% as singletons. The treatment here: roughly nine-day PBMC culture with coronavirus spike peptide pools or control peptides (ViraFEST assay). Antigens of these TCRs are unknown. Material: CD4+ T cells from blood, cultured in vitro. Receptor source: a human donor who had recovered from COVID-19.

V and J are TRBV7-2 and TRBJ2-1; 10 positions match TRBD2. This CDR3 has 16 residues. Germline V gene data show CDR1 as SGHTA and CDR2 as FQGNSA. Germline trimming cut 6 bases from V and 5 bases from J; bases unmatched to any gene: 10. The CDR3 protein is CASRSGGTSADNEQFF. CDR3 nucleotides: TGTGCCAGCAGGTCCGGCGGGACTAGCGCTGACAATGAGCAGTTCTTC.

The chain uses TRBV6-2 or TRBV6-3 and TRBJ1-5; TRBD1 is a possible D gene (5 bases). Trimming left V 7 bases short and J 6 bases short, with 13 bases between. This CDR3 spans 13 amino acids. Germline V gives CDR1 MNHEY, CDR2 SVGEGT. This chain's CDR3 is CASTHPGGQPQHF. The CDR3 DNA reads as TGTGCCAGCACCCATCCTGGGGGTCAGCCCCAGCATTTT.

V gene TRBV15 combines with J gene TRBJ2-5; D may be TRBD1 or TRBD2 (5 bases each). Germline V gives CDR1 LNHNV, CDR2 YYDKDF (reference sequence). This CDR3 is 15 amino acids long. V was cut by 0 bases and J by 1 base, with 9 bases left in between. CDR3 coding DNA: TGTGCCACCAGCAGAGATTGGGACGGCCAAGAGACCCAGTACTTC. Translation gives CATSRDWDGQETQYF.

By its share, this clonotype is large (0.1 to 1%). The rearrangement links TRBV5-4 to TRBJ1-1, with 10 bases fitting TRBD1. Unmatched junction bases numbered 6, after V lost 2 bases and J lost 5 bases. The germline V gene has CDR1 SGHNT and CDR2 YYREEE (reference sequence). CDR3 length: 15 amino acids. The CDR3 nucleotides are TGTGCCAGCAGCTTACCCGGGACAGGGGTAACTGAAGCTTTCTTT. Protein sequence: CASSLPGTGVTEAFF.

The chain has TRBV20-1 and TRBJ2-1, with 14 nucleotides matching TRBD2. This CDR3 comprises 15 residues. V was pared by 6 bases and J by 7 bases, with 8 bases of the junction left unmatched. Germline loops: CDR1 DFQATT, CDR2 SNEGSKA (reference sequence). As DNA, the CDR3 is TGCAGTGCGCGACTAGCGGGAGGGCCGAATAATGAGCAGTTCTTC. It encodes CSARLAGGPNNEQFF.

The chain employs TRBV7-8 and TRBJ2-7; a possible D gene is TRBD1 (8 bases). The germline CDR1 and CDR2 sequences are SGHVS and FQNEAQ. CDR3 size: 13 residues. V was pared by 2 bases and J by 7 bases, with 12 bases between. CDR3 loop: CASSLTGGLEQYF. As DNA, the CDR3 is TGTGCCAGCAGCTTAACAGGGGGACTAGAGCAGTACTTC.

The genes are TRBV2 and TRBJ1-1; D ambiguous. Germline CDR1 is SNHLY and CDR2 is FYNNEI. The V end was cut by 1 base, the J end by 1 base, with 4 bases between. This CDR3 contains 13 residues. The CDR3 coding sequence is TGTGCCAGCAGTGAAGAAACGAACACTGAAGCTTTCTTT. This sequence encodes CASSEETNTEAFF.

This sequence joins TRBV6-5 and TRBJ1-4, with D unclear. V dropped 4 bases and J dropped 0 bases, with 6 bases sitting between them. The CDR3 is made up of 14 amino acids. CDR1 is MNHEY, CDR2 SVGAGI, per germline. The CDR3 sequence: CASSLVATNEKLFF. The CDR3 coding sequence is TGTGCCAGCAGTTTAGTTGCAACTAATGAAAAACTGTTTTTT.

This clonotype was counted once. The chain employs TRBV6-1 and TRBJ1-6, with D unclear. The V end lost 4 bases, the J end lost 5 bases, and 9 bases lay between the germline ends. The CDR3 extends over 14 amino acids. The germline V gene encodes CDR1 MNHNS and CDR2 SASEGT. This CDR3 reads CASSVGWDNSPLHF. CDR3 nucleotide sequence: TGTGCCAGCAGTGTAGGTTGGGATAATTCACCCCTCCACTTT.

This clonotype turned up a few times. The chain links TRBV5-6 to TRBJ2-7, with D hard to call. Trimming removed 0 bases from V and 4 bases from J, with 2 bases in between. This CDR3 comprises 11 residues. CDR1 and CDR2 (germline): SGHDT, YYEEEE. CDR3 sequence: CASSLDYEQYF. The CDR3 bases are TGTGCCAGCAGCTTGGATTACGAGCAGTACTTC.

This clonotype was seen a single time. The V and J genes are TRBV7-9 and TRBJ2-7; 7 positions match TRBD2. Looked up from germline, CDR1 is SEHNR and CDR2 is FQNEAQ (reference sequence). CDR3 length: 12 residues. V dropped 5 bases and J dropped 7; count of bases not matched to a gene: 5. In nucleotides, the CDR3 is TGTGCCAGCAGCGCAACAGCGGGAGAGCAGTACTTC. Translated, it gives CASSATAGEQYF.

This clonotype turned up a few times. The rearrangement uses TRBV28 and TRBJ1-1; D call uncertain. The CDR3 loop spans 14 amino acids. Per the germline V gene, CDR1 is MDHEN and CDR2 is SYDVKM. Trimming took off 3 bases at V and 1 base at J, with 9 bases between the two ends. CDR3 nucleotides: TGTGCCAGCAGTTTGGGCACGAAGAACACTGAAGCTTTCTTT. As protein: CASSLGTKNTEAFF.

The rearrangement uses TRBV24-1 and TRBJ2-1; 11 positions match TRBD2. The CDR3 is 15 amino acids. Germline CDR1 KGHDR, CDR2 SFDVKD. Germline trimming cut 4 bases from V and 6 bases from J; bases unmatched to any gene: 4. CDR3 in amino acids: CATSEASGRFNEQFF. The DNA of the CDR3 is TGTGCCACCAGTGAGGCTAGCGGGAGGTTCAATGAGCAGTTCTTC.

The chain uses TRBV6-1 and TRBJ2-2; 9 bases are a match to TRBD2. Trimming at V came to 4 bases and at J to 7 bases, leaving 4 bases not matched to a gene. The CDR3 has 14 residues. The germline V gene has CDR1 MNHNS and CDR2 SASEGT. CDR3 sequence reads: CASSGRTSVGELFF. For the CDR3, the DNA is TGTGCCAGCAGTGGCCGGACTAGCGTCGGGGAGCTGTTTTTT.

The rearrangement uses TRBV19 and TRBJ2-7; possibly TRBD2 for D (7 bases). V lost 6 bases and J 0 bases, leaving 15 bases between the germline ends. CDR3 length: 15 residues. Germline V lookup: CDR1 LNHDA, CDR2 SQIVND (reference sequence). This CDR3 reads CASRLGGAISYEQYF. The CDR3 DNA sequence: TGTGCCAGTAGGCTGGGGGGGGCAATCTCCTACGAGCAGTACTTC.

V gene TRBV7-2 combines with J gene TRBJ2-3, with a possible D match to TRBD1 (6 bases). Germline V gives CDR1 SGHTA, CDR2 FQGNSA. V was cut by 2 bases and J by 3 bases, with 9 bases left in between. The CDR3 is made up of 14 amino acids. The CDR3 DNA reads as TGTGCCAGCAGCTTAATGGGGGCGACAGATACGCAGTATTTT. Residues: CASSLMGATDTQYF.

The chain is built from TRBV28 and TRBJ2-7; D may be TRBD2 (6 bases). The germline CDR1 and CDR2 sequences are MDHEN and SYDVKM. V was cut by 11 bases and J by 4 bases, with 21 bases left in between. This CDR3 spans 14 amino acids. In nucleotides, the CDR3 is TGTGCCGGAGGGCGAGGAGGGGCCCTTTACGAGCAGTACTTC. Translated, it gives CAGGRGGALYEQYF.

The chain couples TRBV18 to TRBJ1-6, with TRBD1 matching over 10 bases. The trim removed 5 bases at V and 8 bases at J, leaving 9 bases unmatched. Looked up from germline, CDR1 is KGHSH and CDR2 is LQKENI. This CDR3 is built from 16 residues. CDR3 sequence reads: CASSSTRQGAYSPLHF. CDR3 DNA: TGTGCCAGCTCATCAACCCGACAGGGGGCCTATTCACCCCTCCACTTT.

The chain combines TRBV6-1 with TRBJ2-5; 9 bases are a match to TRBD1. There are 15 residues in the CDR3. Trimming at V came to 6 bases and at J to 4 bases, leaving 9 bases not matched to a gene. The germline V gene encodes CDR1 MNHNS and CDR2 SASEGT. The CDR3 DNA sequence: TGTGCCAGCAGAAGGGACAGGGATGTAGGAGAGACCCAGTACTTC. Protein sequence: CASRRDRDVGETQYF.